This T cell receptor beta chain was observed in a study of Graves' ophthalmopathy and Graves' hyperthyroidism. General study results and limits: Ophthalmopathy was separated from stable hyperthyroidism by a 13-signature model with roughly 91% sensitivity and roughly 84% specificity. Ophthalmopathy progression was predicted by the model at approximately 70% sensitivity and 72.22% specificity.

Amplified material comprised TCR beta CDR3 regions derived from RNA transcripts. First-round RT-PCR employed HTBI primers, with a second-round multiplex PCR after it. Using its own MiXCR run on the multiplex PCR reads, TCRdb lists one record per CDR3 protein. The table has more than 1,000,000 distinct CDR3 sequences, 35% to 40% seen once; the top ten hold roughly 11%. The CDR3 is 15 residues long. CDR1 MGHDK and CDR2 SYGVNS come from the germline V gene. J lost 3 bases, V lost 5 bases, and 8 bases had no gene match. Hyperthyroidism cases were recent diagnoses of under 2 months' duration in people aged 18 to 65. Turning to this clonotype: Its target is not known.

This sequence originates from an adult man with Graves' hyperthyroidism. The V gene is TRBV25-1, the J gene TRBJ2-7; 9 bases match TRBD1. Sequencing used peripheral blood or thyroid tissue (not recorded which). CDR3 in amino acids: CASSSFTGGVYEQYF. CDR3 bases: TGTGCCAGCAGTTCCTTCACAGGGGGCGTCTACGAGCAGTACTTC.